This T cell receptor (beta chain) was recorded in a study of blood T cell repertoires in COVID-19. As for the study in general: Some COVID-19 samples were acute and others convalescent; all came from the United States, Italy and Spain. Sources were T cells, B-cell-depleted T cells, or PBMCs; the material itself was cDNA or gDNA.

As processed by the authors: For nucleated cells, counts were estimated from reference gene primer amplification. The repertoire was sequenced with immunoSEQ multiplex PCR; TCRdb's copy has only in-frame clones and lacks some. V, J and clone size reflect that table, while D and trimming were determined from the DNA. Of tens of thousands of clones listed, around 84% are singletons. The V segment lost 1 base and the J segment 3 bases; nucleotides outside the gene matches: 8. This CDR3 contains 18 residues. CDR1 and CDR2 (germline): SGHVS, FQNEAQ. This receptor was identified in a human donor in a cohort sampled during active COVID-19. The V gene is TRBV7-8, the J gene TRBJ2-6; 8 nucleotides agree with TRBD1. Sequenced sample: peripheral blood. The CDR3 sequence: CASSLGRQGALGANVLTF. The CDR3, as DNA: TGTGCCAGCAGCTTAGGCCGGCAGGGGGCGCTTGGGGCCAACGTCCTGACTTTC.